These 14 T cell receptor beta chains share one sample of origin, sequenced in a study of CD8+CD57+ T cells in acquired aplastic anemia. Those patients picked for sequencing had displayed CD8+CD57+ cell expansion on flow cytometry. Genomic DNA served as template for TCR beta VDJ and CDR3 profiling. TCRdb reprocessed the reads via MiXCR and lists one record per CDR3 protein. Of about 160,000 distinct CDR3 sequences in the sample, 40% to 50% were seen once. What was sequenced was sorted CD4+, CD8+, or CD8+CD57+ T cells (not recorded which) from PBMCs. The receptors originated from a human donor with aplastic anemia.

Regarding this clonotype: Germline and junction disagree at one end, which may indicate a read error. CDR3 coding DNA: TGTGCCAGCGGCGAGACTAGCTACAAGCAGTACTTC. Amino acids: CASGETSYKQYF. This sequence joins TRBV7-9 and TRBJ2-7; TRBD2 matches 7 bases. Per germline, CDR1 SEHNR and CDR2 FQNEAQ (reference sequence). The CDR3 loop spans 12 amino acids.

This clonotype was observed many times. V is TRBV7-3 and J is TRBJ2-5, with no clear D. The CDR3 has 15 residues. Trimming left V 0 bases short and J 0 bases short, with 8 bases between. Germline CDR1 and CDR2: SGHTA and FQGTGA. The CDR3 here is CASSLTGWYQETQYF. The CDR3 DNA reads TGTGCCAGCAGCTTAACGGGGTGGTACCAAGAGACCCAGTACTTC.

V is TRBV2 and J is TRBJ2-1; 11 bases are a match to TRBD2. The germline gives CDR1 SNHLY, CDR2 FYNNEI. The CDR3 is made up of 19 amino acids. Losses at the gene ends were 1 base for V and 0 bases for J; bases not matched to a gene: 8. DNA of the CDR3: TGTGCCAGCAGTGAAGTAACCTCTAGCGGGGGGTCCTCCTACAATGAGCAGTTCTTC. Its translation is CASSEVTSSGGSSYNEQFF.

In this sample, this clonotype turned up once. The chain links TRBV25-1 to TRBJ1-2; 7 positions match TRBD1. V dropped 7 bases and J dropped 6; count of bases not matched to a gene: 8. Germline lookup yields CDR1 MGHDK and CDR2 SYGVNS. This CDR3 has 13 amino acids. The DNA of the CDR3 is TGTGCCAGCATGGTAGGGGGCGGGAATGGCTACACCTTC. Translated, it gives CASMVGGGNGYTF.

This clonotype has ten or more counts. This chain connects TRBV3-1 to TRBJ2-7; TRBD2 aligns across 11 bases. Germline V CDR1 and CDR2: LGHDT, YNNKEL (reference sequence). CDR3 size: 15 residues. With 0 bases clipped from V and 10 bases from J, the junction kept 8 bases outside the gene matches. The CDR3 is CASSQDLVTSGNQYF. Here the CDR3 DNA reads TGTGCCAGCAGCCAAGATCTGGTGACTAGCGGGAATCAGTACTTC.

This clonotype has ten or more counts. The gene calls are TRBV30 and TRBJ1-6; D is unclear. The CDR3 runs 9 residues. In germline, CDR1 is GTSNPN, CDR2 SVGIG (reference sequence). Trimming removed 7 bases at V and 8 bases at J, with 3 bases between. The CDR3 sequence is CASDSPLHF. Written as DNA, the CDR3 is TGTGCCTCAGATTCACCCCTCCACTTT.

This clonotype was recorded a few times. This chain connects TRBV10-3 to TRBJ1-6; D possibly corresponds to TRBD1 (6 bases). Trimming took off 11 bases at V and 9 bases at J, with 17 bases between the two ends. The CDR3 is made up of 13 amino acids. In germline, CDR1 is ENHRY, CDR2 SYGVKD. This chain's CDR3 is CALREETGSPLHF. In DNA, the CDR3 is TGTGCCCTACGGGAGGAGACAGGTTCACCCCTCCACTTT.

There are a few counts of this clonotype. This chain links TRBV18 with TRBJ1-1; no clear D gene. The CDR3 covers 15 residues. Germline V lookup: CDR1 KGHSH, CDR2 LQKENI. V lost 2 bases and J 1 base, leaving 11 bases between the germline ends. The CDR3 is CASSPEIVRNTEAFF. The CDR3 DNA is TGTGCCAGCTCACCAGAAATCGTGAGGAACACTGAAGCTTTCTTT.

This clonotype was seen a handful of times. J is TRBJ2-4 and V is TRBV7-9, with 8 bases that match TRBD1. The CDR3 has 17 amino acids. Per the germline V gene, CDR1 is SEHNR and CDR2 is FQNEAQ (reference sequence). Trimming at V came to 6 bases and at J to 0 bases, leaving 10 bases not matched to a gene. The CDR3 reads CASRTSPDRGAKNIQYF. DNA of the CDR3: TGTGCCAGCAGGACGAGCCCAGACAGGGGAGCCAAAAACATTCAGTACTTC.

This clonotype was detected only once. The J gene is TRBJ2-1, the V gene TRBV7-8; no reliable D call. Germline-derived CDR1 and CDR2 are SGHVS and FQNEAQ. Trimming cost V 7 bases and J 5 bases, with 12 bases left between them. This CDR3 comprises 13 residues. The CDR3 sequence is CASTGRTNNEQFF. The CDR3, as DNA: TGTGCCAGCACCGGTAGAACCAACAATGAGCAGTTCTTC. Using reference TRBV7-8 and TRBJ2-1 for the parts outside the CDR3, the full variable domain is GAGVSQSPRYKVAKRGQDVALRCDPISGHVSLFWYQQALGQGPEFLTYFQNEAQLDKSGLPSDRFFAERPEGSVSTLKIQRTQQEDSAVYLCASTGRTNNEQFFGPGTRLTVL.

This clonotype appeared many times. CDR3 in DNA: TGTGCCAGCAGAGCCCCGACGGGAGGATCCTACGAGCAGTACTTC. Protein: CASRAPTGGSYEQYF. The rearrangement joins TRBV2 to TRBJ2-7; TRBD2 matches at 7 bases. The ends lost 6 bases at V and 1 base at J; junction bases unmatched: 9. Germline CDR1 SNHLY, CDR2 FYNNEI. CDR3 length: 15 residues. Together with reference TRBV2 and TRBJ2-7, the CDR3 gives the full variable domain: EPEVTQTPSHQVTQMGQEVILRCVPISNHLYFYWYRQILGQKVEFLVSFYNNEISEKSEIFDDQFSVERPDGSNFTLKIRSTKLEDSAMYFCASRAPTGGSYEQYFGPGTRLTVT.

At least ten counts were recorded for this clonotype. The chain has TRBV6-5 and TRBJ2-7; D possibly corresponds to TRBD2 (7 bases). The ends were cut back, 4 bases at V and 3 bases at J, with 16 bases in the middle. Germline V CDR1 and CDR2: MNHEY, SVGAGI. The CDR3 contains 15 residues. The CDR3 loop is CASSSTPGGGYEQYF. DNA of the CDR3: TGTGCCAGCAGTTCAACTCCGGGGGGCGGCTACGAGCAGTACTTC.

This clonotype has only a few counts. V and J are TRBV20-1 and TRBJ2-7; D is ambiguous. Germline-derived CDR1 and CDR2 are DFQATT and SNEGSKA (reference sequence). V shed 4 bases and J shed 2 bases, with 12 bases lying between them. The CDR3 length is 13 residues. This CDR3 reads CSANNLGPYEQYF. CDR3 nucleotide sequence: TGCAGTGCTAACAACCTAGGACCCTACGAGCAGTACTTC.

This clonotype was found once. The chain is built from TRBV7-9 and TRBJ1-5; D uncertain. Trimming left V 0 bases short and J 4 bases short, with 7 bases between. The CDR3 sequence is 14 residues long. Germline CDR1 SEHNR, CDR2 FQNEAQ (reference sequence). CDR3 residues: CASSLAGPNQPQHF. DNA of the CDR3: TGTGCCAGCAGCTTAGCCGGACCAAATCAGCCCCAGCATTTT.